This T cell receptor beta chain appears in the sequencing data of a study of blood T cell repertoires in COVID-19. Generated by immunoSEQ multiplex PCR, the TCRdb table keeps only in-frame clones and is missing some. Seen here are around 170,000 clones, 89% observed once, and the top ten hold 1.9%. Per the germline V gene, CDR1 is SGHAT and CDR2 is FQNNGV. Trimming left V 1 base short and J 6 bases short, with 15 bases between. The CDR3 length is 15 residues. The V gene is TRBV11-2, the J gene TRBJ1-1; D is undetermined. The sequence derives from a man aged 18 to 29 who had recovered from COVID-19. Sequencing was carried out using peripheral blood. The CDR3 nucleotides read TGTGCCAGCAGCTTAGCCCCGGACTTTAGGTCTGAAGCTTTCTTT. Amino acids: CASSLAPDFRSEAFF.